These 29 T cell receptor beta chains were all obtained from the same sample, sequenced in a study of immune characterization of retroperitoneal liposarcoma (dated by TCRdb to the late 2010s). Libraries were constructed by PCR. TCRdb shows the sequencer as NextSeq 500. TCRdb trimmed public reads at Q25 via fastp, called clones via MiXCR and kept in-frame beta chains. Rows are unified per CDR3 protein, each entry keeping the most common DNA and genes. The sample table lists some 11,000 distinct CDR3 sequences, over 45% of them with a count of one. The leading ten clones occupy more than 9% of the sample. Sequenced: tumor tissue. These receptors were taken from a female donor with retroperitoneal liposarcoma.

This clonotype ranks as medium-sized. The V gene is TRBV7-2, the J gene TRBJ2-7, with D hard to call. Deletions cut 1 base from V and 4 bases from J, with 5 bases between. The CDR3 consists of 12 residues. Germline values: CDR1 SGHTA, CDR2 FQGNSA. The CDR3: CASSLGYYEQYF. As DNA, the CDR3 is TGTGCCAGCAGCTTAGGATATTACGAGCAGTACTTC.

The CDR3 region is CASSLAAGANEQYF. The DNA of the CDR3 is TGTGCCAGCAGCTTAGCTGCGGGGGCTAATGAGCAGTACTTC. The V and J genes are TRBV7-2 and TRBJ2-1; possibly TRBD2 for D (7 bases). The J call could be wrong; TRBJ2-7 is a better fit for the DNA end. The CDR3 length is 14 residues. Germline V CDR1 and CDR2: SGHTA, FQGNSA.

The rearrangement links TRBV7-2 to TRBJ2-1, with D perhaps matching TRBD2 (6 bases). Per germline, CDR1 SGHTA and CDR2 FQGNSA. V lost 4 bases and J 13 bases, leaving 26 bases between the germline ends. CDR3 length: 16 residues. The DNA of the CDR3 is TGTGCCAGCAGCTACCGCGGGGCCGGAGCCAAAAACATTCAGTTCTTC. Protein: CASSYRGAGAKNIQFF. The full variable domain, rest sourced from reference TRBV7-2 and TRBJ2-1, is GAGVSQSPSNKVTEKGKDVELRCDPISGHTALYWYRQSLGQGLEFLIYFQGNSAPDKSGLPSDRFSAERTGGSVSTLTIQRTQQEDSAVYLCASSYRGAGAKNIQFFGPGTRLTVL.

The CDR3 sequence is CASSLRGGDEQYF. DNA for the CDR3: TGTGCCAGCAGTCTCAGGGGGGGAGACGAGCAGTACTTC. The rearrangement uses TRBV6-5 and TRBJ2-7; D could derive from TRBD1 or TRBD2 (7 bases each). The CDR3 is 13 amino acids. Trimming shortened V by 5 bases and J by 5 bases, and 13 bases separated the two germline ends. The germline CDR1 and CDR2 sequences are MNHEY and SVGAGI.

The chain has TRBV7-2 and TRBJ2-3; D not resolved. The assigned J gene may be wrong: the sequence end matches TRBJ2-5 better. Per germline, CDR1 SGHTA and CDR2 FQGNSA. The CDR3 covers 12 residues. CDR3 loop: CASSLAPETQYF. The CDR3 coding sequence is TGTGCCAGCAGCTTAGCCCCAGAGACCCAGTACTTC.

The chain recombines TRBV6-1 with TRBJ1-5; perhaps TRBD1 as D (6 bases). The CDR3 is 13 amino acids. In germline, CDR1 is MNHNS, CDR2 SASEGT. With 5 bases removed from V and 4 bases from J, the gap between germline ends came to 9 bases. The CDR3 bases are TGTGCCAGCAGTCGAACAGGGAATCAGCCCCAGCATTTT. It encodes CASSRTGNQPQHF.

Only a few counts were recorded for this clonotype. The chain links TRBV6-1 to TRBJ1-4, with D hard to call. The CDR3 sequence is 15 residues long. Looked up from germline, CDR1 is MNHNS and CDR2 is SASEGT. V was clipped by 7 bases and J by 11 bases, with 23 bases between them. The CDR3 sequence is CASTDTGEVLGKLFF. For the CDR3, the DNA is TGTGCCAGCACCGATACCGGGGAGGTCTTGGGGAAACTGTTTTTT.

By proportion, this clonotype is medium-sized. The rearrangement links TRBV6-1 to TRBJ2-7, with D perhaps assigned TRBD1 or TRBD2 (6 bases each). The CDR3 covers 15 residues. The V end was cut by 1 base, the J end by 2 bases, with 12 bases between. Germline loops: CDR1 MNHNS, CDR2 SASEGT. CDR3 DNA: TGTGCCAGCAGTGAAGGGGGGGACACCACCTACGAGCAGTACTTC. The encoded protein is CASSEGGDTTYEQYF.

This clonotype showed up just a few times. The CDR3 bases are TGCGCCAGCAGTGAGAACTCCTACAATGAGCAGTTCTTC. It is translated as CASSENSYNEQFF. The chain couples TRBV10-2 to TRBJ2-1; D remains unclear. The CDR3 runs 13 residues. V was shortened by 2 bases and J by 0 bases, with 2 bases between the two germline ends. The germline V gene encodes CDR1 WSHSY and CDR2 SAAADI.

V and J are TRBV11-2 and TRBJ2-7, with TRBD2 matching over 11 bases. The CDR3 consists of 15 residues. Germline V gene sequence: CDR1 SGHAT, CDR2 FQNNGV. The trim removed 11 bases at V and 7 bases at J, leaving 16 bases unmatched. The CDR3 coding sequence is TGTGCCCGCACCCCCGGGACTAGCGGACTCAATGAGCAGTACTTC. Translation gives CARTPGTSGLNEQYF.

V usage is TRBV24-1 and J usage is TRBJ2-2, with D tentatively TRBD1 or TRBD2 (5 bases each). The germline V and J ends were trimmed by 0 bases and 10 bases, with 17 bases remaining between them. CDR1 is KGHDR and CDR2 is SFDVKD in the germline V gene. This CDR3 contains 16 residues. This CDR3 reads CATSDLMGPQAEELFF. DNA of the CDR3: TGTGCCACCAGTGATTTGATGGGACCGCAGGCCGAGGAGCTGTTTTTT.

The gene calls are TRBV7-2 and TRBJ2-3; 8 positions match TRBD2. The CDR3 is made up of 14 amino acids. Germline-derived CDR1 and CDR2 are SGHTA and FQGNSA. The V and J ends lost 3 bases and 12 bases, in that order; junction bases with no gene match: 11. The DNA of the CDR3 is TGTGCCAGCAGCTTGGGGACTAGGAAAGAGACCCAGTATTTT. Encoded protein: CASSLGTRKETQYF.

The chain employs TRBV6-1 and TRBJ2-2; TRBD2 matches 14 bases. J lost 6 bases, V lost 3 bases, and 3 bases had no gene match. Germline V gene lookup returns CDR1 MNHNS and CDR2 SASEGT. The CDR3 contains 16 residues. The CDR3 DNA reads TGTGCCAGCAGTGAGGGGACTAGCGGGAGCTCCGGGGAGCTGTTTTTT. Protein: CASSEGTSGSSGELFF.

The chain employs TRBV6-5 and TRBJ1-2; 8 bases align to TRBD1. Trimming at V came to 6 bases and at J to 8 bases, leaving 8 bases not matched to a gene. Germline CDR1 reads MNHEY; CDR2 reads SVGAGI. The CDR3 contains 13 residues. The CDR3 DNA sequence: TGTGCCAGCAGGACGACAGGGGAGATAGGCTACACCTTC. This encodes CASRTTGEIGYTF.

The chain joins TRBV6-5 to TRBJ2-2; 7 positions agree with TRBD2. V shed 6 bases, J shed 1 base, and the junction held 11 bases outside the gene matches. In germline, CDR1 is MNHEY, CDR2 SVGAGI. This CDR3 is built from 17 residues. CDR3 sequence: CASRVLATAGNTGELFF. The CDR3 DNA sequence: TGTGCCAGCAGAGTACTAGCGACCGCAGGGAACACCGGGGAGCTGTTTTTT.

The J gene is TRBJ1-2, the V gene TRBV6-1; D perhaps matches TRBD1 (5 bases). In germline, CDR1 is MNHNS, CDR2 SASEGT. The CDR3 covers 12 residues. V was trimmed by 7 bases and J by 3 bases, leaving 9 bases between them. Here the CDR3 DNA reads TGTGCCAGCACCAGGGATTACTATGGCTACACCTTC. It translates to CASTRDYYGYTF.

V usage is TRBV6-1 and J usage is TRBJ2-5, with D tentatively TRBD1 (6 bases). CDR1 is MNHNS and CDR2 is SASEGT in the germline V gene. The CDR3 sequence is 14 residues long. V was shortened by 6 bases and J by 1 base, with 12 bases between the two germline ends. The CDR3 DNA reads as TGTGCCAGCAGGGTCGACAGGACCCAAGAGACCCAGTACTTC. This encodes CASRVDRTQETQYF.

The chain couples TRBV6-1 to TRBJ2-5; 8 nucleotides agree with TRBD2. Germline-derived CDR1 and CDR2 are MNHNS and SASEGT. Germline trimming cut 6 bases from V and 2 bases from J; bases unmatched to any gene: 2. The length of the CDR3 is 13 residues. CDR3: CASRGLVQETQYF. CDR3 nucleotide sequence: TGTGCCAGCAGGGGACTAGTTCAAGAGACCCAGTACTTC.

About this clonotype itself: A read error may explain this, as a much larger clone is one base away. The chain employs TRBV6-1 and TRBJ2-5; D is ambiguous. The J call may be incorrect, as the DNA end agrees better with TRBJ2-7. The germline V gene has CDR1 MNHNS and CDR2 SASEGT. This CDR3 has 15 residues. CDR3 in amino acids: CASSPAGLRSYEQYF. CDR3 sequence (DNA): TGTGCCAGCAGCCCGGCCGGGCTTCGGTCCTACGAGCAGTACTTC.

CDR3 amino acids: CASSREAGFYGYTF. CDR3 coding DNA: TGTGCCAGCAGTCGCGAGGCAGGGTTCTATGGCTACACCTTC. J is TRBJ1-2 and V is TRBV6-8, with D possibly being TRBD1 (5 bases). The CDR3 covers 14 residues. CDR1 is MNHGY, CDR2 SAAAGT, per germline. The ends were cut back, 5 bases at V and 4 bases at J, with 14 bases in the middle.

In its sample, this clonotype was seen a few times. The chain combines TRBV25-1 with TRBJ2-1, with TRBD1 matching over 8 bases. V was clipped by 2 bases and J by 4 bases; unmatched bases: 10. This CDR3 has 17 residues. Germline CDR1 and CDR2: MGHDK and SYGVNS. The CDR3 DNA is TGTGCCAGCAGTGAAGACCGTGGACAGGGACGGTACAATGAGCAGTTCTTC. Translation: CASSEDRGQGRYNEQFF.

This chain joins TRBV27 and TRBJ2-7; D is undetermined. This CDR3 spans 14 amino acids. V was cut by 9 bases and J by 3 bases, with 18 bases left in between. The germline gives CDR1 MNHEY, CDR2 SMNVEV (reference sequence). The DNA of the CDR3 is TGTGCCAGTAGCCGGGCGCGTTCGGGCTACGAGCAGTACTTC. Its protein is CASSRARSGYEQYF.

The J gene is TRBJ1-5, the V gene TRBV12-3 or TRBV12-4; no clear D. CDR3 size: 12 residues. The CDR3 sequence is CASGIPPGPEHF. Written as DNA, the CDR3 is TGTGCTAGTGGGATACCACCGGGCCCCGAGCATTTT.

This clonotype is medium-sized by share. The chain employs TRBV6-1 and TRBJ2-3; weak D call: TRBD2 (6 bases). Trimming removed 6 bases from V and 0 bases from J, with 13 bases in between. The CDR3 has 15 residues. Looked up from germline, CDR1 is MNHNS and CDR2 is SASEGT. CDR3 bases: TGTGCCAGCAGCGGCGGGATCCACAGCACAGATACGCAGTATTTT. Translating gives CASSGGIHSTDTQYF.

This chain links TRBV7-2 with TRBJ1-1; 9 bases agree with TRBD1. The CDR3 loop spans 13 amino acids. The V and J ends lost 11 bases and 5 bases, in that order; junction bases with no gene match: 9. Per germline, CDR1 SGHTA and CDR2 FQGNSA. The CDR3, as DNA: TGTGCCTCCCATCGACAGGGGGGTACTGAAGCTTTCTTT. Translated: CASHRQGGTEAFF.

The V gene is TRBV6-5, the J gene TRBJ1-2; the D gene is possibly TRBD1 (5 bases). Trimming removed 1 base at V and 8 bases at J, with 11 bases between. Germline V CDR1 and CDR2: MNHEY, SVGAGI. The CDR3 spans 13 residues. CDR3 sequence reads: CASSYYRDVGYTF. CDR3 in DNA: TGTGCCAGCAGTTACTATCGGGACGTCGGCTACACCTTC.

The V call is TRBV27, the J call TRBJ2-7, with D unclear. V was trimmed by 11 bases and J by 5 bases, leaving 19 bases between them. This CDR3 is built from 13 residues. Germline V lookup: CDR1 MNHEY, CDR2 SMNVEV (reference sequence). The CDR3 sequence is CAPTPVRVDEQYV. DNA for the CDR3: TGTGCCCCCACCCCCGTCCGCGTGGACGAGCAGTACGTC.

In its sample, this clonotype was seen a few times. Germline is not matched at one junction end, which may reflect a read error. The chain has TRBV12-3 or TRBV12-4 and TRBJ2-1, with D unresolved. The CDR3 is 13 amino acids. The CDR3 reads CASSFGRVSAWWF. CDR3 nucleotides: TGTGCCAGCAGCTTCGGACGGGTCTCGGCATGGTGGTTC.

In this sample, this clonotype turned up a few times. J is TRBJ2-5 and V is TRBV11-2; D uncertain. The J call is doubtful: the DNA matches TRBJ2-1 better. The germline CDR1 and CDR2 sequences are SGHAT and FQNNGV. The CDR3 has 13 amino acids. CDR3 DNA sequence: TGTGCCAGCAGCTGGACGCCGGGCGAGACCCAGTTCTTC. Encoded protein: CASSWTPGETQFF.